The present entry profiles one TCR beta chain with its context. Its specificity is unknown. Produced via immunoSEQ multiplex PCR; TCRdb's table is partial and in-frame only. Here the sample spans 950,000 to 1,100,000 clones, roughly 75% being singletons. This entry belongs to a study of shared clonotypes between healthy human individuals. The study's findings and limits: Compared with clonotypes that all four donors shared, non-shared clonotypes had lower generation probabilities. Naive CD4 clonotypes were shared across several donors at 4% to 5%.

Germline V gene data show CDR1 as ENHRY and CDR2 as SYGVKD. Trimming took off 6 bases at V and 7 bases at J, with 19 bases between the two ends. The CDR3 covers 15 residues. It was into CD45RA+ naive and CD45RA-negative memory subsets that the CD4+ cells were split. Sequenced material: memory CD4+ T cells sorted from blood. Subset given: CD45RA-negative fraction. The chain employs TRBV10-3 and TRBJ2-1, with D possibly being TRBD1 (6 bases). The TCR comes from a man younger than 30 in good health. CDR3 sequence reads: CAISALGQLNNEQFF. In nucleotides, the CDR3 is TGTGCCATCAGCGCCCTTGGACAGCTGAATAATGAGCAGTTCTTC.